This TCR beta chain was recovered during a study of beta chain features in type 1 diabetes. Study-wide results and limits: Shorter TCRB CDR3s, moderately but significantly so, marked every one of the four CD4+ subsets in Type 1 diabetes patients.

Investigators reverse transcribed all isolated RNA, so they sequenced expressed TCRB transcripts. Sequenced by immunoSEQ multiplex PCR; TCRdb stores in-frame clones only, minus some. The profile covers roughly 340,000 clones, with roughly 13% appearing a single time and about 0.01% taken by the ten largest. As for this clone: Its antigen is still unknown.

Sequencing was done on a sample of naive CD4+ T cells from blood. The receptor was isolated from a woman between 18 and 29 years old with type 1 diabetes.

The CDR3 sequence: CASSSASGMTGNEQFF. DNA of the CDR3: TGTGCCAGCAGTTCGGCTAGCGGAATGACGGGCAATGAGCAGTTCTTC. The J gene is TRBJ2-1, the V gene TRBV28; 7 positions match TRBD2. V was pared by 4 bases and J by 6 bases, with 12 bases of the junction left unmatched. The CDR3 sequence is 16 residues long. CDR1 and CDR2 from the germline V gene are MDHEN and SYDVKM.